Presented here are 24 T cell receptor beta chains from one specimen sequenced in a study of cytomegalovirus exposure and HLA in healthy donors. Primers for the PCR totalled 60 Vbeta and 13 Jbeta. Profiled with immunoSEQ multiplex PCR; TCRdb holds only in-frame clones, not every one. The sample comprises approximately 170,000 clones, more than 80% of which are singletons, and approximately 2.2% rests with the top ten. Sequencing was done on a sample of PBMCs. The receptors originated from a male donor in good health and CMV-seronegative.

The chain is built from TRBV5-6 and TRBJ2-7; TRBD2 agrees at 8 bases. After removal of 1 base from V and 12 bases from J, the junction contained 15 bases not matched to a gene. This CDR3 region has 15 residues. Germline assignment: CDR1 SGHDT and CDR2 YYEEEE. CDR3 loop: CASSLNGRTSRNVYF. The CDR3 DNA sequence: TGTGCCAGCAGCTTGAACGGGAGGACTAGCCGAAACGTGTACTTC.

The table lists this clone with a few counts. The chain uses TRBV6-1 and TRBJ1-4, with D possibly matching TRBD1 (5 bases). This CDR3 is 13 amino acids long. Deletions cut 5 bases from V and 6 bases from J, with 10 bases between. The germline gives CDR1 MNHNS, CDR2 SASEGT. The CDR3 region is CASSMGGYEKLFF. The CDR3 nucleotides read TGTGCCAGCAGTATGGGGGGGTATGAAAAACTGTTTTTT.

The V call is TRBV7-2, the J call TRBJ2-7; TRBD1 matches at 8 bases. The CDR3 loop spans 18 amino acids. J gave up 0 bases and V 2 bases, and 12 bases lay outside the gene matches. Germline V gene data show CDR1 as SGHTA and CDR2 as FQGNSA. The CDR3 DNA is TGTGCCAGCAGCTTAACGGACAGGGATCACTCTTTCTCCTACGAGCAGTACTTC. Translation gives CASSLTDRDHSFSYEQYF.

V and J are TRBV11-2 and TRBJ2-5, with TRBD2 identical over 10 bases. J lost 4 bases, V lost 3 bases, and 8 bases had no gene match. This CDR3 is 16 amino acids long. Germline V gives CDR1 SGHAT, CDR2 FQNNGV. The CDR3 DNA reads as TGTGCCAGCAGCTTCCAGCTAGCGGGAGTTGGAGAGACCCAGTACTTC. This gives the protein CASSFQLAGVGETQYF.

This chain uses TRBV7-9 with TRBJ2-7, with D tentatively TRBD1 (6 bases). Trimming pared 5 bases from V and 5 bases from J, leaving 22 bases between. The CDR3 contains 16 residues. CDR1 is SEHNR and CDR2 is FQNEAQ in the germline V gene (reference sequence). The CDR3 loop is CASSMGRDRFRDEQYF. As DNA, the CDR3 is TGTGCCAGCAGCATGGGAAGAGACAGGTTCAGGGACGAGCAGTACTTC.

The chain combines TRBV29-1 with TRBJ2-7; TRBD1 aligns across 10 bases. The CDR3 is 14 residues long. Germline V gene data show CDR1 as SQVTM and CDR2 as ANQGSEA. With V trimmed by 4 bases and J by 6 bases, 9 bases remained unmatched. CDR3 nucleotide sequence: TGCAGCGTTGCAGTGACAGGGGGCTCGGGCGAGCAGTACTTC. Translating gives CSVAVTGGSGEQYF.

This clone was counted a few times. The genes are TRBV29-1 and TRBJ2-5; the match to TRBD2 covers 9 bases. Trimming took 7 bases from V and 5 from J; bases not matched to a gene: 14. This CDR3 is built from 15 residues. CDR1 is SQVTM and CDR2 is ANQGSEA in the germline V gene. The CDR3 loop reads CSADRSGSGGETQYF. The CDR3 coding sequence is TGCAGCGCGGACCGTAGCGGGAGCGGGGGGGAGACCCAGTACTTC.

The chain uses TRBV10-3 and TRBJ2-7, with D possibly TRBD1 on 5 matching bases. The germline gives CDR1 ENHRY, CDR2 SYGVKD. CDR3 length: 15 amino acids. V was pared by 6 bases and J by 3 bases, with 18 bases between. In DNA, the CDR3 is TGTGCCATCAGCGGAACAGGCGTCAGTTTCTACGAGCAGTACTTC. It translates to CAISGTGVSFYEQYF.

The chain has TRBV7-2 and TRBJ2-4, with a weak D call TRBD1 (7 bases). The ends were cut back, 6 bases at V and 7 bases at J, with 13 bases in the middle. The CDR3 has 13 residues. From germline, CDR1 is SGHTA and CDR2 FQGNSA. The CDR3 loop reads CASRGAGGNIQYF. CDR3 in DNA: TGTGCCAGCAGGGGGGCAGGGGGGAACATTCAGTACTTC.

The gene calls are TRBV5-6 and TRBJ2-7; 11 bases are a match to TRBD2. This CDR3 is 16 amino acids long. Per germline, CDR1 SGHDT and CDR2 YYEEEE. V trimming: 4 bases; J trimming: 4 bases; junction bases outside the gene matches: 10. DNA for the CDR3: TGTGCCAGCAGCCCTTTAGCGGGAGGGCCGCGGTACGAGCAGTACTTC. Protein product: CASSPLAGGPRYEQYF.

This chain joins TRBV5-6 and TRBJ2-3; TRBD1 agrees at 8 bases. Germline-derived CDR1 and CDR2 are SGHDT and YYEEEE. Losses at the gene ends were 6 bases for V and 5 bases for J; bases not matched to a gene: 11. The CDR3 totals 15 residues. CDR3 coding DNA: TGTGCCAGCATCACTACAGGGGGTAAGGGAGATACGCAGTATTTT. Amino acid sequence: CASITTGGKGDTQYF.

There are a few counts of this clone. The chain carries TRBV6-5 and TRBJ2-3; no clear D gene. In germline, CDR1 is MNHEY, CDR2 SVGAGI. This CDR3 spans 12 amino acids. Trimming took 5 bases from V and 1 from J, leaving 4 bases between them. Here the CDR3 DNA reads TGTGCCAGCAGTCGTGGCACAGATACGCAGTATTTT. Translating gives CASSRGTDTQYF.

The rearrangement uses TRBV30 and TRBJ2-1, with D possibly TRBD2 on 5 matching bases. V was cut by 3 bases and J by 8 bases, with 20 bases left in between. The CDR3 has 15 residues. Per germline, CDR1 GTSNPN and CDR2 SVGIG (reference sequence). In nucleotides, the CDR3 is TGTGCCTGGAGAAGGTTAGAGTACCCGGGGTATGAGCAGTTCTTC. This codes for CAWRRLEYPGYEQFF.

The V and J genes are TRBV15 and TRBJ1-2; D remains unclear. The V end lost 1 base, the J end lost 3 bases, and 12 bases lay between the germline ends. This CDR3 is built from 15 residues. CDR1 is LNHNV and CDR2 is YYDKDF in the germline V gene (reference sequence). DNA of the CDR3: TGTGCCACCAGCAGAGGGAGGGAAACTTACTATGGCTACACCTTC. Protein product: CATSRGRETYYGYTF.

The chain has TRBV11-1 and TRBJ1-2; D might be TRBD1 (5 bases). V dropped 5 bases and J dropped 3 bases, with 19 bases sitting between them. The CDR3 covers 16 residues. Per the germline V gene, CDR1 is SGHAT and CDR2 is FQDESV (reference sequence). This chain's CDR3 is CASSQYVGVTDYGYTF. In nucleotides, the CDR3 is TGTGCCAGCAGCCAATATGTAGGGGTCACTGACTATGGCTACACCTTC.

The chain combines TRBV25-1 with TRBJ2-5; D gene uncertain. This CDR3 region has 17 residues. Germline CDR1 MGHDK, CDR2 SYGVNS. V lost 6 bases, J lost 1 base, and 21 bases lay in between. This CDR3 reads CASSFPRRQQIQETQYF. Here the CDR3 DNA reads TGTGCCAGCAGCTTCCCCCGCAGGCAGCAAATCCAAGAGACCCAGTACTTC. Combining the CDR3 with reference TRBV25-1 and TRBJ2-5 gives the whole variable domain EADIYQTPRYLVIGTGKKITLECSQTMGHDKMYWYQQDPGMELHLIHYSYGVNSTEKGDLSSESTVSRIRTEHFPLTLESARPSHTSQYLCASSFPRRQQIQETQYFGPGTRLLVL.

This clone was recorded a few times. This chain uses TRBV19 with TRBJ1-4, with 7 bases aligning to TRBD1. This CDR3 comprises 14 residues. Germline V CDR1 and CDR2: LNHDA, SQIVND (reference sequence). V dropped 5 bases and J dropped 8; count of bases not matched to a gene: 8. The DNA for the CDR3 is TGTGCCAGTAGTGAACAGGGGTGGTGGGAAAAACTGTTTTTT. It translates to CASSEQGWWEKLFF.

The rearrangement joins TRBV28 to TRBJ2-2, with 7 nucleotides matching TRBD2. The ends lost 7 bases at V and 2 bases at J; junction bases unmatched: 4. Germline CDR1 and CDR2: MDHEN and SYDVKM. CDR3 size: 14 residues. The CDR3 bases are TGTGCCAGCAAACCGGGAGGAAACACCGGGGAGCTGTTTTTT. Amino acid sequence: CASKPGGNTGELFF.

V gene TRBV6-1 combines with J gene TRBJ2-5; D is possibly TRBD1 (5 bases). Gene TRBJ2-7 matches the end of the DNA better, so the J call may be wrong. The germline V gene encodes CDR1 MNHNS and CDR2 SASEGT. This CDR3 spans 13 amino acids. CDR3: CASSERQFYEQYF. CDR3 DNA sequence: TGTGCCAGCAGTGAGAGACAGTTCTACGAGCAGTACTTC.

The rearrangement links TRBV5-1 to TRBJ2-3, with TRBD1 identical over 7 bases. The ends lost 3 bases at V and 2 bases at J; junction bases unmatched: 6. This CDR3 region has 15 residues. Looked up from germline, CDR1 is SGHRS and CDR2 is YFSETQ. In DNA, the CDR3 is TGCGCCAGCAGCTCAAGGACAGGCAACACAGATACGCAGTATTTT. This codes for CASSSRTGNTDTQYF. The full variable domain, its missing parts supplied by reference TRBV5-1 and TRBJ2-3, is KAGVTQTPRYLIKTRGQQVTLSCSPISGHRSVSWYQQTPGQGLQFLFEYFSETQRNKGNFPGRFSGRQFSNSRSEMNVSTLELGDSALYLCASSSRTGNTDTQYFGPGTRLTVL.

The V and J genes are TRBV7-9 and TRBJ1-5; D remains unclear. The CDR3 runs 14 residues. Per germline, CDR1 SEHNR and CDR2 FQNEAQ (reference sequence). Trimming cost V 3 bases and J 8 bases, with 14 bases left between them. CDR3 region: CASSFSAGWEPQHF. CDR3 in DNA: TGTGCCAGCAGCTTCTCGGCAGGATGGGAGCCCCAGCATTTT.

V is TRBV5-1 and J is TRBJ2-7; 8 positions agree with TRBD2. Unmatched junction bases numbered 2, after V lost 3 bases and J lost 0 bases. Germline CDR1 reads SGHRS; CDR2 reads YFSETQ. The CDR3 is made up of 14 amino acids. CDR3 nucleotides: TGCGCCAGCAGCTGGGGACTAGGCTCCTACGAGCAGTACTTC. Protein product: CASSWGLGSYEQYF.

This rearrangement joins TRBV6-5 to TRBJ1-3; D may be TRBD1 (5 bases). Germline V gene data show CDR1 as MNHEY and CDR2 as SVGAGI. Deletions cut 2 bases from V and 0 bases from J, with 11 bases between. The CDR3 has 16 amino acids. The CDR3 DNA sequence: TGTGCCAGCAGTTACGGTTTTCAGGGCTCTGGAAACACCATATATTTT. This encodes CASSYGFQGSGNTIYF.

The rearrangement links TRBV6-1 to TRBJ2-1; D call uncertain. CDR1 MNHNS and CDR2 SASEGT come from the germline V gene. CDR3 length equals 14 residues. With 6 bases removed from V and 4 bases from J, the gap between germline ends came to 13 bases. This chain's CDR3 is CASSLPTGYNEQFF. The CDR3 DNA is TGTGCCAGCAGCCTACCGACTGGTTACAATGAGCAGTTCTTC.